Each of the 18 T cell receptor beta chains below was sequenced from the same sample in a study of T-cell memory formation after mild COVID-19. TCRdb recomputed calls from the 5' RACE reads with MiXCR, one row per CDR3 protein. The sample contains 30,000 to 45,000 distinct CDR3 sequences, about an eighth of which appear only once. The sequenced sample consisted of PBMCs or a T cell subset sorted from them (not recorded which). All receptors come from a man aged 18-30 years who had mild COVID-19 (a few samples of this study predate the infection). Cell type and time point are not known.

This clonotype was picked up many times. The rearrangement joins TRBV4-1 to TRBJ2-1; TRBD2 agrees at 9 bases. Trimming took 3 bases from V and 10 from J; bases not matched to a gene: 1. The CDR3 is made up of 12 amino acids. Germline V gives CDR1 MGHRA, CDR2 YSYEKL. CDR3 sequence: CASSHTSGEQFF. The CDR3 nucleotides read TGCGCCAGCAGCCACACTAGCGGGGAGCAGTTCTTC.

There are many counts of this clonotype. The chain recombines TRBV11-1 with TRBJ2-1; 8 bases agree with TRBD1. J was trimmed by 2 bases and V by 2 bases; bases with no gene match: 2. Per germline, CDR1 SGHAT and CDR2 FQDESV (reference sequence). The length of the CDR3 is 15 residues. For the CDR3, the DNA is TGTGCCAGCAGCTTATTGACAGGGGCCTACAATGAGCAGTTCTTC. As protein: CASSLLTGAYNEQFF. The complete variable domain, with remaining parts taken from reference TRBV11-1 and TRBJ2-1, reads EAEVAQSPRYKITEKSQAVAFWCDPISGHATLYWYRQILGQGPELLVQFQDESVVDDSQLPKDRFSAERLKGVDSTLKIQPAELGDSAMYLCASSLLTGAYNEQFFGPGTRLTVL.

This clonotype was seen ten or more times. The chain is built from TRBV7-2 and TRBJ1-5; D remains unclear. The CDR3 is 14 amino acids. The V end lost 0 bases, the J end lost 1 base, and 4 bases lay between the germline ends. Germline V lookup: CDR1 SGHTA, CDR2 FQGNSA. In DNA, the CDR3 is TGTGCCAGCAGCTTAGCCCCCAGCAATCAGCCCCAGCATTTT. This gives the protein CASSLAPSNQPQHF.

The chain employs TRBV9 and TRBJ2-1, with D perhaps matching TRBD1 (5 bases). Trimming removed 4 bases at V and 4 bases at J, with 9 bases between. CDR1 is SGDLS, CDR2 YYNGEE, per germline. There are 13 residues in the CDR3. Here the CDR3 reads CASSKGHYNEQFF. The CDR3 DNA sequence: TGTGCCAGCAGCAAAGGACATTACAATGAGCAGTTCTTC.

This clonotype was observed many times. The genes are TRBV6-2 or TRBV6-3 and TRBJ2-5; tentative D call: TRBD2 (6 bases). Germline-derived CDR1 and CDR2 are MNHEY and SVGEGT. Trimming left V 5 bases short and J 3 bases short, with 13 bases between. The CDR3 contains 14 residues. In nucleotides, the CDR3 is TGTGCCAGCAGTAACCACGGCGGGGAAGAGACCCAGTACTTC. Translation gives CASSNHGGEETQYF.

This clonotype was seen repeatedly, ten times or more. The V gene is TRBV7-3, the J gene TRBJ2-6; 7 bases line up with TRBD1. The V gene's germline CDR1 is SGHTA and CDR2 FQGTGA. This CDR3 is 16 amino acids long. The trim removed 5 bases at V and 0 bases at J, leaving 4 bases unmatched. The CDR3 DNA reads TGTGCCAGCAGCGGGGACAGCGACTCTGGGGCCAACGTCCTGACTTTC. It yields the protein CASSGDSDSGANVLTF.

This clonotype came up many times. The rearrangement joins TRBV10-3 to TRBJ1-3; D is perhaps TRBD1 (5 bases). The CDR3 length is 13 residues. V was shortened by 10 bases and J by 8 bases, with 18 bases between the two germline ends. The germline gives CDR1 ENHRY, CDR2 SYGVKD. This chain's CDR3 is CATLTGPIDTIYF. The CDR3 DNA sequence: TGTGCCACCTTGACGGGACCGATCGACACCATATATTTT.

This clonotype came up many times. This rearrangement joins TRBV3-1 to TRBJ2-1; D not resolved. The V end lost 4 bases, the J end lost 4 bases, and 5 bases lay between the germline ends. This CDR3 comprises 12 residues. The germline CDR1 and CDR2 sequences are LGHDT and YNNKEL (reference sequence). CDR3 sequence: CASSLRYNEQFF. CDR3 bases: TGTGCCAGCAGCCTTAGGTACAATGAGCAGTTCTTC.

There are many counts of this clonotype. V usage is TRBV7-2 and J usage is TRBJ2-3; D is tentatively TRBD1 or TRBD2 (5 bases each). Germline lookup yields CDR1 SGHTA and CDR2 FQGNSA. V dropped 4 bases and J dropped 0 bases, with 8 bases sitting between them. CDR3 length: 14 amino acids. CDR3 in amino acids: CASSSRGSTDTQYF. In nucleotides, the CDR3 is TGTGCCAGCAGCTCGAGGGGAAGCACAGATACGCAGTATTTT.

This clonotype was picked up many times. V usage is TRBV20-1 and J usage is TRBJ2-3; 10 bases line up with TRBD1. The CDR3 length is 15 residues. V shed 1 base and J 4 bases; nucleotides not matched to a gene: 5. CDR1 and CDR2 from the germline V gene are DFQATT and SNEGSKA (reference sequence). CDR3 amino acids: CSARVGTGEADTQYF. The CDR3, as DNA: TGCAGTGCTAGAGTAGGGACAGGGGAGGCAGATACGCAGTATTTT.

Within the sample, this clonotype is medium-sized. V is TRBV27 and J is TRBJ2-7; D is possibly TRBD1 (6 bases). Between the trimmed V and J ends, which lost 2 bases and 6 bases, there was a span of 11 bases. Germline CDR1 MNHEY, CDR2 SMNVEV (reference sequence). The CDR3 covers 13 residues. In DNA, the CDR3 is TGTGCCAGCAGTTTAAATTTCAGGGGCGAGCAGTACTTC. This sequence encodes CASSLNFRGEQYF.

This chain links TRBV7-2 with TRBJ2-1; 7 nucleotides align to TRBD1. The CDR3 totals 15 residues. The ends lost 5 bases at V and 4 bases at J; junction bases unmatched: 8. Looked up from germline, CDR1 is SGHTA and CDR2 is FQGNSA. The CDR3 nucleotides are TGTGCCAGCAGCCCCCGACAGGGTTATTACAATGAGCAGTTCTTC. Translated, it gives CASSPRQGYYNEQFF.

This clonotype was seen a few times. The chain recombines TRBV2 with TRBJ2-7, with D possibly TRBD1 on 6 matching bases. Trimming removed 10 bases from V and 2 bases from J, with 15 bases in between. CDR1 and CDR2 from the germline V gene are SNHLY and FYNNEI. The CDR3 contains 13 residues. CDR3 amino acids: CATTGTLTYEQYF. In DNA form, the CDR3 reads TGTGCCACCACCGGGACACTGACCTACGAGCAGTACTTC.

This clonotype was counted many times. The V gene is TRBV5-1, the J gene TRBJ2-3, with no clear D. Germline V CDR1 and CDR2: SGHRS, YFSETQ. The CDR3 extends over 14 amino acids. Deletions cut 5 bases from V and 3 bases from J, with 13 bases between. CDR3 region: CASRVFWGTDTQYF. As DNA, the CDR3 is TGCGCCAGCAGAGTGTTTTGGGGTACAGATACGCAGTATTTT. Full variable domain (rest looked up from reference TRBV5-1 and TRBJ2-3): KAGVTQTPRYLIKTRGQQVTLSCSPISGHRSVSWYQQTPGQGLQFLFEYFSETQRNKGNFPGRFSGRQFSNSRSEMNVSTLELGDSALYLCASRVFWGTDTQYFGPGTRLTVL.

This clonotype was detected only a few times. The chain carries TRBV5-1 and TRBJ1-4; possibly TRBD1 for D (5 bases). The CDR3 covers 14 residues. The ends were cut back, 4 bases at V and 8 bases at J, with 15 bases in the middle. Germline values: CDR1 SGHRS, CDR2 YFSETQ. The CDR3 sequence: CASSLRAGNEKLFF. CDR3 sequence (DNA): TGCGCCAGCAGCCTGAGGGCAGGGAACGAAAAACTGTTTTTT.

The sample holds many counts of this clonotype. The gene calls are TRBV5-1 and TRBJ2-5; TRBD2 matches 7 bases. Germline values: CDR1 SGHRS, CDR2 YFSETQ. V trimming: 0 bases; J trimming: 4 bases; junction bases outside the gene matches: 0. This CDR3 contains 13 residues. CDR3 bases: TGCGCCAGCAGCTTGGCGGGGGGAGAGACCCAGTACTTC. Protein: CASSLAGGETQYF.

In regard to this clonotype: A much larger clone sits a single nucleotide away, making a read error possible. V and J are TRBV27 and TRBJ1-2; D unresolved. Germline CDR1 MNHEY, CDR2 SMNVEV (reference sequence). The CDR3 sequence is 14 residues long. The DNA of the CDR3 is TGTGACAGCAGTTTATCAAGGGATAACTATGGCTACACCTTC. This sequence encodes CDSSLSRDNYGYTF.

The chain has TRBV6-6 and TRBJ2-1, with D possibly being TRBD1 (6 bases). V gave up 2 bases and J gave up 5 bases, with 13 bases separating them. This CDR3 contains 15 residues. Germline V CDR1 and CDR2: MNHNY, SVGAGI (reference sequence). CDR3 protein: CASSYLPGTNNEQFF. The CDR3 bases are TGTGCCAGCAGTTACCTGCCCGGGACAAACAATGAGCAGTTCTTC.